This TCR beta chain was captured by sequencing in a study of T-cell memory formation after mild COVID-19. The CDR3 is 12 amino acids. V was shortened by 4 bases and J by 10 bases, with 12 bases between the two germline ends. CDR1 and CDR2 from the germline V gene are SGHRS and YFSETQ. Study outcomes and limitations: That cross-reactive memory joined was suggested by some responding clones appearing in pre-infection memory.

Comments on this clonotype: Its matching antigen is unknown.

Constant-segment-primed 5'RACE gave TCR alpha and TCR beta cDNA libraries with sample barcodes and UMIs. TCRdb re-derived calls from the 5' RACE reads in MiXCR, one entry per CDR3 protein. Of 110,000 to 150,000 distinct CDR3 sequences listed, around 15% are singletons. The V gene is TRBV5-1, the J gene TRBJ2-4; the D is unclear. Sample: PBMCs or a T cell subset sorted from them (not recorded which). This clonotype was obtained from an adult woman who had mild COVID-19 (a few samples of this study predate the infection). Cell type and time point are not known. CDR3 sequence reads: CASSPDGKIQYF. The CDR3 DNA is TGCGCCAGCAGCCCGGACGGAAAGATTCAGTACTTC. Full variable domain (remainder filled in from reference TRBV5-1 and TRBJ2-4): KAGVTQTPRYLIKTRGQQVTLSCSPISGHRSVSWYQQTPGQGLQFLFEYFSETQRNKGNFPGRFSGRQFSNSRSEMNVSTLELGDSALYLCASSPDGKIQYFGAGTRLSVL.